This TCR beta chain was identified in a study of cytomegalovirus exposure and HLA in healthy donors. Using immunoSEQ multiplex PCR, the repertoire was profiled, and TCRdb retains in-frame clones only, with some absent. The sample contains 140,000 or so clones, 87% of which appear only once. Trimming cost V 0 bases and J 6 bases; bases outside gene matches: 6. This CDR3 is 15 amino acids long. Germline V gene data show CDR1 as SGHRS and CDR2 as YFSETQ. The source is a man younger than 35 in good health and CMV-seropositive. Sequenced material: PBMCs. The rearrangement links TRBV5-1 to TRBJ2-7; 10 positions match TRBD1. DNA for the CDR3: TGCGCCAGCAGCTTGGCGACAGGGGGCGCGCTCGAGCAGTACTTC. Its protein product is CASSLATGGALEQYF.